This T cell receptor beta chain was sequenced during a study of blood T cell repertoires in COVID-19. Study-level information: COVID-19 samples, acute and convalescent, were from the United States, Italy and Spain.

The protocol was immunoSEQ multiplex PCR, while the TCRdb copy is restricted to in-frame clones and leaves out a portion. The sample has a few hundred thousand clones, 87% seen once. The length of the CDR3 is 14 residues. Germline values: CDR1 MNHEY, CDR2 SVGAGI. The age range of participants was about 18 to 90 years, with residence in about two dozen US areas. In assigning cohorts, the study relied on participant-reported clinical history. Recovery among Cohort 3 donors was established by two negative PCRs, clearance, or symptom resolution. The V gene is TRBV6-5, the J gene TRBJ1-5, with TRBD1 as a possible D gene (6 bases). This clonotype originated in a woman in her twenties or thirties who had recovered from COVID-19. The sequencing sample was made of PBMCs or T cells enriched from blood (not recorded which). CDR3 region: CAGGAGGSNQPQHF. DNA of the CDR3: TGTGCAGGGGGAGCGGGAGGAAGCAATCAGCCCCAGCATTTT.